The TCR beta chain under discussion was sequenced for a study of OX40 agonist ivuxolimab in advanced cancers. Study in general: Therapy given before enrollment (anti-PD-1, anti-PD-L1 or anti-CTLA-4) was allowed, and roughly 42% had some.

Turning to this clone: Its cognate antigen is unknown.

Assay: immunoSEQ multiplex PCR; the TCRdb copy retains only in-frame clones and omits some. The sample yields tens of thousands of clones, 85% to 95% seen once. Germline values: CDR1 SGHDT, CDR2 YYEEEE. The CDR3 covers 13 residues. Deletions cut 3 bases from V and 2 bases from J, with 9 bases between. A history of autoimmune disease or systemic immunosuppression excluded patients. Peripheral blood came from all dose cohorts at three timepoints. Study findings and constraints: Clones of CD4+ and CD8+ blood T cells grew by week 6 at doses of 0.1 to 3.0 mg/kg.

This chain connects TRBV5-6 to TRBJ2-7; D remains unclear. This receptor was identified in an adult with an advanced solid tumor such as melanoma, head and neck, liver or kidney cancer. The material sequenced was CD4+ or CD8+ T cells sorted from blood, taken in a trial of the OX40 agonist ivuxolimab. The CDR3 coding sequence is TGTGCCAGCAGCTCGGACGAGGCCTACGAGCAGTACTTC. Translated: CASSSDEAYEQYF.